These 25 T cell receptor delta chains share one sample of origin, sequenced in a study of γδ T cells in repeated Plasmodium falciparum infection. Flow sorting of PBMC yielded separate Vgamma9/Vdelta2+ and Vdelta2-negative gammadelta T cell populations for bulk repertoire analysis. TCRdb re-called clones from the multiplex PCR reads using CATT. This table holds more than 45,000 delta-chain clones, roughly 1.8% found once. Sequencing input: gamma-delta T cells from blood. The receptors come from a pool of human donors (malaria-infected and uninfected, not separated).

This clone was counted at least ten times. The rearrangement links TRDV1 to TRDJ1; D remains unclear. This CDR3 region has 20 residues. Trimming stripped 0 bases from V and 0 bases from J, with 23 bases between. The germline gives CDR1 TSWWSYY, CDR2 QGS. CDR3 sequence (DNA): TGTGCTCTTGGGGAACTGCAGGTTTTACCGGGGCAAACGTACACCGATAAACTCATCTTT. Translating it yields CALGELQVLPGQTYTDKLIF.

This clone was detected many times. The chain recombines TRDV1 with TRDJ1, with TRDD2 matching over 7 bases. Germline V gene lookup returns CDR1 TSWWSYY and CDR2 QGS. The junction had 16 bases not matched to a gene; V was cut back by 1 base and J by 2 bases. The CDR3 has 19 amino acids. Written as DNA, the CDR3 is TGTGCTCTTGGGGAACCCCTTCCTCTCCGCTCTGGGAGTACCGATAAACTCATCTTT. This sequence encodes CALGEPLPLRSGSTDKLIF.

This clone was found a few times. This likely stems from a read error, as it lies one base from a far larger clone. The same CDR3 can be traced to other DNA sequences in this sample. The DNA of the CDR3 is TGTGCTCTTGGGGAAGGATCTAGATTTCCCTATTTACTAGGGGCCATTGATAAACTCATCTTT. Translated: CALGEGSRFPYLLGAIDKLIF. V is TRDV1 and J is TRDJ1, with D uncertain. Germline CDR1 and CDR2: TSWWSYY and QGS. The CDR3 has 21 residues. V lost 2 bases and J 5 bases, leaving 33 bases between the germline ends.

The sample holds many counts of this clone. This DNA's translation differs at residue 17 from TCRdb's protein, which comes from a much larger clone; a read error is likely, and the protein shown is translated from the DNA. The rearrangement links TRDV1 to TRDJ1; possibly TRDD2 for D (6 bases). The CDR3 sequence is 18 residues long. Germline values: CDR1 TSWWSYY, CDR2 QGS. As DNA, the CDR3 is TGTGCTCTTGGGGAGGGTCCTACACCGCCCCTCCCGACCGATAAACTCACCTTT. It codes for CALGEGPTPPLPTDKLTF.

As to this clone: TCRdb attributes to this sequence the protein of a much larger clone, which differs from the DNA translation at residue 17; a read error is likely, and the protein displayed is translated from the DNA. This chain uses TRDV1 with TRDJ3, with TRDD3 identical over 8 bases. The J gene, missing from TCRdb, was assigned here through DNA to germline matching. The CDR3 runs to 22 residues. Germline values: CDR1 TSWWSYY, CDR2 QGS. The CDR3 is CALGELISRTGGSPWDARQMFF. Written as DNA, the CDR3 is TGTGCTCTTGGGGAACTGATTTCCAGGACTGGGGGGAGCCCCTGGGACGCCCGACAGATGTTTTTC.

Only a few counts were recorded for this clone. A much larger clone lies a single base off, so this may be a read error. Other DNA sequences in the same sample also yield this CDR3. The rearrangement links TRDV1 to TRDJ1; 8 bases match TRDD3. Germline loops: CDR1 TSWWSYY, CDR2 QGS. Trimming took 3 bases from V and 0 from J; bases not matched to a gene: 36. The CDR3 spans 26 residues. CDR3 amino acids: CALGDLTSFSRTGGYALLTYTDKLIF. For the CDR3, the DNA is TGTGCTCTTGGGGACCTAACTTCCTTCAGTCGTACTGGGGGGTACGCCCTCCTTACTTACACCGATAAACTCATCTTT.

This clone has more than one count but fewer than ten. TCRdb's protein, taken from a much larger clone, differs from this DNA's translation at residue 15, likely owing to a read error; the protein displayed comes from the DNA. The V and J genes are TRDV1 and TRDJ1, with 11 nucleotides matching TRDD3. TCRdb leaves out the J gene; it was filled in here by matching the DNA to germline. The germline V gene has CDR1 TSWWSYY and CDR2 QGS. The CDR3 has 21 residues. The ends lost 1 base at V and 2 bases at J; junction bases unmatched: 18. This CDR3 is CALGERTIDGGYGSCTDKLIF. The CDR3 coding sequence is TGTGCTCTTGGGGAACGGACCATCGATGGGGGATACGGTTCTTGTACCGATAAACTCATCTTT.

This clone has at least ten counts. This DNA translates differently at residue 5 from the TCRdb protein, which is that of a much larger clone; a read error is likely, and the protein shown is the DNA's own translation. The J gene is TRDJ2, the V gene TRDV2, with D tentatively TRDD3 (6 bases). Here the J gene came from matching the DNA to germline, since TCRdb omits it. The germline CDR1 and CDR2 sequences are GEAIGNYY and EKD. CDR3 length: 13 residues. Trimming took 3 bases from V and 4 from J, leaving 8 bases between them. The CDR3 DNA reads as TGTGCCTGTGACGCCTGGGGGACAGCACAACTCTTCTTT. Its protein is CACDAWGTAQLFF.

This clone has more than one count but fewer than ten. The protein that TCRdb holds for this DNA derives from a much larger clone and differs from the translated DNA at residue 11, which likely indicates a read error; the protein shown here is translated from the DNA. The chain combines TRDV1 with TRDJ1; TRDD3 matches 7 bases. The V gene's germline CDR1 is TSWWSYY and CDR2 QGS. Germline trimming cut 2 bases from V and 0 bases from J; bases unmatched to any gene: 27. This CDR3 is 23 amino acids long. The DNA of the CDR3 is TGTGCTCTTGGGGAAACTTCGGTTCTAGGGATACTGGGGATTACTACGTACACCGATAAACTCATCTTT. Protein: CALGETSVLGILGITTYTDKLIF.

This chain joins TRDV1 and TRDJ1, with TRDD3 identical over 11 bases. Here the J gene was assigned by germline matching of the DNA, as TCRdb has none. This CDR3 has 17 residues. The germline V gene encodes CDR1 TSWWSYY and CDR2 QGS. Trimming cost V 3 bases and J 7 bases; bases outside gene matches: 13. CDR3 amino acids: CALGEPSSLGDTLKLIF. CDR3 coding DNA: TGTGCTCTTGGGGAGCCTAGTAGTCTGGGGGATACCCTTAAACTCATCTTT.

To note about this clone: Since a far larger clone is one base different, this is likely a read error. The identical CDR3 is also encoded by other nucleotide sequences in the sample. This chain uses TRDV1 with TRDJ1, with D perhaps assigned TRDD2 or TRDD3 (6 bases each). Germline values: CDR1 TSWWSYY, CDR2 QGS. The CDR3 is made up of 23 amino acids. V was pared by 5 bases and J by 0 bases, with 37 bases between. The chain's CDR3 is CALGSCAPTPWDWGPPYTDKLIF. The CDR3, as DNA: TGTGCTCTTGGGTCCTGTGCTCCTACTCCTTGGGATTGGGGGCCGCCCTACACCGATAAACTCATCTTT.

This clone was seen a handful of times. This DNA translates differently at residue 15 from the TCRdb protein, which is that of a much larger clone; a read error is likely, and the protein shown is the DNA's own translation. This CDR3 reads CALGAPGNLPYMGVCTDKLIF. CDR3 in DNA: TGTGCTCTTGGGGCCCCGGGGAACCTTCCGTATATGGGAGTGTGCACCGATAAACTCATCTTT. This chain connects TRDV1 to TRDJ1; TRDD2 might be the D (6 bases). TCRdb supplies no J gene; here it was assigned by aligning the nucleotide sequence to germline. The CDR3 totals 21 residues. V was pared by 4 bases and J by 1 base, with 31 bases between. The germline V gene encodes CDR1 TSWWSYY and CDR2 QGS.

Of note for this clone: The likely explanation is a read error, given a far larger clone one base away. Other DNA sequences within the sample encode an identical CDR3. The chain combines TRDV1 with TRDJ1, with 8 nucleotides matching TRDD3. CDR1 and CDR2 from the germline V gene are TSWWSYY and QGS. The CDR3 is 17 residues long. The DNA for the CDR3 is TGTGCCCTTAAGAAAGGTAGCTGGGGGAAGTACACCGATAAACTCATCTTT. Amino acids: CALKKGSWGKYTDKLIF.

Remarks on this clone: This DNA's translation differs at residue 10 from TCRdb's protein, which comes from a much larger clone; a read error is likely, and the protein shown is translated from the DNA. The chain carries TRDV2 and TRDJ1; D gene unclear. Since TCRdb gives no J gene, matching the DNA to germline was used here to assign it. Trimming took off 3 bases at V and 0 bases at J, with 28 bases between the two ends. Germline assignment: CDR1 GEAIGNYY and CDR2 EKD. The CDR3 length is 20 residues. DNA for the CDR3: TGTGCCTGTGACCATCCTCAATCCTGGAGATCATCTGCGTACACCGATAAACTCATCTTT. This translates into CACDHPQSWRSSAYTDKLIF.

This clone was counted ten times or more. The mismatch at residue 11 between this DNA's translation and the TCRdb protein of a much larger clone likely reflects a read error; the protein shown is translated from the DNA. The rearrangement links TRDV1 to TRDJ1, with 9 positions matching TRDD3. V was clipped by 3 bases and J by 1 base; unmatched bases: 15. The CDR3 contains 19 residues. Germline V gene lookup returns CDR1 TSWWSYY and CDR2 QGS. The CDR3 region is CALGDVRTGGHLGTDKLIF. In DNA, the CDR3 is TGTGCTCTTGGGGATGTACGTACTGGGGGACACTTGGGCACCGATAAACTCATCTTT.

This clone came up many times. TCRdb's protein for this DNA is that of a much larger clone and differs from the translation at residue 3, likely a read error; the protein shown is the DNA translation. The J gene is TRDJ1, the V gene TRDV2; perhaps D is TRDD2 or TRDD3 (6 bases each). The CDR3 loop spans 19 amino acids. Per the germline V gene, CDR1 is GEAIGNYY and CDR2 is EKD. CDR3: CARDTGSYTGLLYTDKLIF. In DNA, the CDR3 is TGTGCCCGTGACACGGGATCCTACACTGGGCTACTTTACACCGATAAACTCATCTTT.

This clone was counted a few times. The protein given by TCRdb reflects a much larger clone and differs at residue 18 from this DNA's translation, likely from a read error; the protein shown is the DNA's translation. This chain connects TRDV1 to TRDJ1; TRDD3 agrees at 9 bases. TCRdb leaves out the J gene; it was filled in here by matching the DNA to germline. V gave up 1 base and J gave up 0 bases; unmatched junction bases: 27. This CDR3 has 24 residues. Germline values: CDR1 TSWWSYY, CDR2 QGS. CDR3 DNA sequence: TGTGCTCTTGGGGAACGCGTACCGTGGGGGATATTGGATTTTTTCCGCTGGCACACCGATAAACTCATCTTT. Translation: CALGERVPWGILDFFRWHTDKLIF.

This clone showed up just a few times. For this DNA, TCRdb reports the protein of a much larger clone, which diverges at residue 18, most likely from a read error; the protein presented here is translated directly from the DNA. The gene calls are TRDV1 and TRDJ1, with 8 bases lining up with TRDD3. The J gene is not listed in TCRdb, so it was assigned here from a DNA match to germline. CDR3 size: 26 residues. After removal of 1 base from V and 0 bases from J, the junction contained 34 bases not matched to a gene. Germline CDR1 and CDR2: TSWWSYY and QGS. Written as DNA, the CDR3 is TGTGCTCTTGGGGAACCTTCACCCTTTTCTACGTTTATACTACTGGGGGCCCTGGCGTACACCGATAAACTCATCTTT. Amino acid sequence: CALGEPSPFSTFILLGALAYTDKLIF.

This clone was recorded many times. Translating this DNA gives a protein that differs at residue 4 from the TCRdb one, which belongs to a much larger clone; a read error is likely, and the protein shown is this translation. The rearrangement uses TRDV1 and TRDJ1; 13 bases are a match to TRDD3. Germline lookup yields CDR1 TSWWSYY and CDR2 QGS. After removal of 9 bases from V and 0 bases from J, the junction contained 22 bases not matched to a gene. The CDR3 has 21 amino acids. CDR3 coding DNA: TGTGCTCTGCGGTCGGGGCCTCCGTTTACTGGGGGATACGCGTACACCGATAAACTCATCTTT. Its protein is CALRSGPPFTGGYAYTDKLIF.

This clone has only a few counts. A read error likely explains why the TCRdb protein, taken from a much larger clone, differs from this DNA's translation at residue 20; the protein shown is translated from the DNA. The chain has TRDV3 and TRDJ1; TRDD3 is a possible D gene (6 bases). The CDR3 is 22 residues long. The germline V gene encodes CDR1 TVYSNPD and CDR2 GDNSRS (reference sequence). CDR3 sequence: CAFREGRFSPFWGPGRTDKFIF. The CDR3 DNA sequence: TGTGCCTTTCGTGAAGGGCGCTTCTCCCCTTTCTGGGGTCCAGGGAGAACCGATAAATTCATCTTT.

This clone was recorded a few times. Only one base separates this from a far larger clonotype, so it likely reflects a read error. V is TRDV2 and J is TRDJ1; a possible D gene is TRDD3 (6 bases). TCRdb is silent on the J gene; assignment here came from matching the DNA to germline. Germline V gene lookup returns CDR1 GEAIGNYY and CDR2 EKD. Trimming shortened V by 3 bases and J by 0 bases, and 22 bases separated the two germline ends. This CDR3 contains 18 residues. The CDR3: CACDESSGVPPYTDKLIF. The CDR3 nucleotides read TGTGCCTGTGACGAAAGTTCTGGGGTCCCCCCGTACACCGATAAACTCATCTTT.

This clone occurred many times. This DNA translates differently at residue 13 from the TCRdb protein, which is that of a much larger clone; a read error is likely, and the protein shown is the DNA's own translation. The chain carries TRDV1 and TRDJ1; TRDD2 matches 9 bases. The J gene is absent in TCRdb and was assigned here via DNA matching to germline. This CDR3 comprises 21 residues. J was trimmed by 0 bases and V by 3 bases; bases with no gene match: 20. In germline, CDR1 is TSWWSYY, CDR2 QGS. CDR3 sequence: CALGDQPSYDWGLVYTDKLIF. The CDR3 coding sequence is TGTGCTCTTGGGGACCAACCTTCCTACGACTGGGGACTCGTGTACACCGATAAACTCATCTTT.

In the case of this clone: The protein held in TCRdb is that of a much larger clone and does not match this DNA's translation at residue 13, likely because of a read error; the protein shown is translated from the DNA. This rearrangement joins TRDV3 to TRDJ1; 9 bases fit TRDD3. The CDR3 is made up of 25 amino acids. V dropped 5 bases and J dropped 0; count of bases not matched to a gene: 40. In germline, CDR1 is TVYSNPD, CDR2 GDNSRS (reference sequence). The CDR3: CALNRWSLLGDHLHAQTSYTDKLIF. CDR3 coding DNA: TGTGCCCTCAACCGGTGGAGTTTACTGGGGGACCATCTTCATGCGCAGACCTCGTACACCGATAAACTCATCTTT.

This clone occurred a few times. A far larger clone lies a single base away; this is likely a read error. Other DNA sequences in the sample encode the same CDR3. CDR3: CALGASYGGYGGSLTAQLFF. In nucleotides, the CDR3 is TGTGCTCTTGGGGCCTCCTACGGGGGATACGGGGGCTCTTTGACAGCACAACTCTTCTTT. The chain combines TRDV1 with TRDJ2; TRDD3 agrees at 10 bases. Germline matching of the DNA provided the J gene here, since TCRdb leaves it blank. Germline values: CDR1 TSWWSYY, CDR2 QGS. J gave up 0 bases and V 4 bases, and 14 bases lay outside the gene matches. This CDR3 contains 20 residues.

The table lists this clone with a few counts. TCRdb's protein, taken from a much larger clone, differs from this DNA's translation at residue 12, likely owing to a read error; the protein displayed comes from the DNA. The chain combines TRDV3 with TRDJ1, with 10 bases that match TRDD3. There are 19 residues in the CDR3. Germline V gives CDR1 TVYSNPD, CDR2 GDNSRS (reference sequence). The ends lost 2 bases at V and 1 base at J; junction bases unmatched: 19. The DNA for the CDR3 is TGTGCCTTTGCCGCCGGCCCTTACTGGGGGATGGCCGTCACCGATAAACTCATCTTT. Protein: CAFAAGPYWGMAVTDKLIF.